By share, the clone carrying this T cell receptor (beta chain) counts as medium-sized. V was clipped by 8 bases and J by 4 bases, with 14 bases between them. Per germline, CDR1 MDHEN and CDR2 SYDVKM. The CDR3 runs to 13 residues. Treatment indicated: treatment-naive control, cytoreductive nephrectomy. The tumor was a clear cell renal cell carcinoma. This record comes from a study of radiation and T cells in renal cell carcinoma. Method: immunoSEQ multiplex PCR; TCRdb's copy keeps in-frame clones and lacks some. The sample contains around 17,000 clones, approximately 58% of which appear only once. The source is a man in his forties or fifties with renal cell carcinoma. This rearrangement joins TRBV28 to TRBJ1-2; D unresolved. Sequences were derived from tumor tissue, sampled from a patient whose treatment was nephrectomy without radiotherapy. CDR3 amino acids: CASGVPGFYGYTF. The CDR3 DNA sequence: TGTGCCAGCGGGGTCCCTGGCTTCTATGGCTACACCTTC.